These 15 T cell receptor beta chains were sequenced from one sample in a study of shared clonotypes between healthy human individuals. The method was immunoSEQ multiplex PCR; TCRdb's version includes in-frame clones alone and lacks a portion of them. The table includes over 950,000 clones, about 80% detected once. Input material: memory CD4+ T cells from PBMCs. Subset given: CD45RA-negative fraction. All receptors derive from a man aged 18-30 years in good health. Some clones in this sample may be carry-over from other donors' samples.

The rearrangement joins TRBV28 to TRBJ2-2; D uncertain. Germline CDR1 and CDR2: MDHEN and SYDVKM. The CDR3 contains 13 residues. The germline V and J ends were trimmed by 2 bases and 8 bases, with 9 bases remaining between them. The CDR3 is CASSLARIGELFF. CDR3 in DNA: TGTGCCAGCAGTTTAGCGCGAATAGGGGAGCTGTTTTTT.

There are many counts of this clone. Other DNA sequences in the same sample also yield this CDR3. This rearrangement joins TRBV9 to TRBJ2-3; no firm D call. Trimming stripped 0 bases from V and 4 bases from J, with 6 bases between. In germline, CDR1 is SGDLS, CDR2 YYNGEE. This CDR3 spans 13 amino acids. The CDR3 spells CASSVGLADTQYF. CDR3 in DNA: TGTGCCAGCAGCGTAGGGCTGGCAGATACGCAGTATTTT.

This clone has a single count. V and J are TRBV6-1 and TRBJ2-5; D gene unclear. From germline, CDR1 is MNHNS and CDR2 SASEGT. The length of the CDR3 is 13 residues. The germline V and J ends were trimmed by 6 bases and 2 bases, with 10 bases remaining between them. The CDR3 is CASRDGLQETQYF. The CDR3 DNA reads TGTGCCAGCAGAGACGGGTTACAAGAGACCCAGTACTTC.

The CDR3 sequence: CASSQDVGTRRSYEQYF. Here the CDR3 DNA reads TGCGCCAGCAGCCAAGATGTCGGGACTCGCCGCTCCTACGAGCAGTACTTC. The J gene is TRBJ2-7, the V gene TRBV4-1; possible D gene TRBD2, 6 bases. Trimming stripped 0 bases from V and 0 bases from J, with 15 bases between. The germline gives CDR1 MGHRA, CDR2 YSYEKL. The CDR3 sequence is 17 residues long.

For this clone: This specimen includes other DNA sequences encoding the same CDR3. J is TRBJ2-1 and V is TRBV5-1, with 11 bases identical to TRBD2. The trim removed 2 bases at V and 3 bases at J, leaving 1 base unmatched. CDR1 and CDR2 (germline): SGHRS, YFSETQ. The CDR3 has 15 amino acids. The CDR3 DNA reads TGCGCCAGCAGCTTCGGGACTAGCGGCTACAATGAGCAGTTCTTC. Translated, it gives CASSFGTSGYNEQFF.

This chain connects TRBV7-2 to TRBJ2-7, with 13 bases identical to TRBD2. Germline lookup yields CDR1 SGHTA and CDR2 FQGNSA. This CDR3 has 19 amino acids. Trimming removed 2 bases from V and 4 bases from J; junction bases left unmatched: 14. CDR3 bases: TGTGCCAGCAGCTTATTTACTCTAGGACTAGCGGGGGTGGTATACGAGCAGTACTTC. Translating it yields CASSLFTLGLAGVVYEQYF.

As to this clone: A much larger clone differs by one base, so this may be a read error. The CDR3 nucleotides are TGTGCCAGCAGTTACTCCATCGACGGACAAGAGCAGTACTTC. Its translation is CASSYSIDGQEQYF. V is TRBV6-6 and J is TRBJ2-7; tentative D call: TRBD1 (5 bases). This CDR3 is built from 14 residues. CDR1 MNHNY and CDR2 SVGAGI come from the germline V gene (reference sequence). Trimming took 0 bases from V and 7 from J, leaving 13 bases between them.

This chain joins TRBV5-1 and TRBJ2-5; TRBD1 might be the D (5 bases). The germline CDR1 and CDR2 sequences are SGHRS and YFSETQ. The CDR3 has 12 residues. Trimming left V 5 bases short and J 2 bases short, with 7 bases between. CDR3 sequence: CASRAGQETQYF. The CDR3 DNA sequence: TGCGCCAGCAGGGCAGGGCAAGAGACCCAGTACTTC.

The CDR3 bases are TGCGCCAGCAGCCTCAAAGATCGGGGCATCTCTGGAAACACCATATATTTT. It is translated as CASSLKDRGISGNTIYF. This chain links TRBV4-3 with TRBJ1-3, with TRBD1 as a possible D gene (5 bases). The CDR3 is 17 amino acids. The V end lost 4 bases, the J end lost 0 bases, and 16 bases lay between the germline ends. Germline assignment: CDR1 LGHNA and CDR2 YSLEER.

In nucleotides, the CDR3 is TGTGCCAGCAGTATACGACAGCTGAACACTGAAGCTTTCTTT. Amino acids: CASSIRQLNTEAFF. The rearrangement joins TRBV2 to TRBJ1-1; TRBD1 might be the D (5 bases). Per the germline V gene, CDR1 is SNHLY and CDR2 is FYNNEI. The germline V and J ends were trimmed by 5 bases and 0 bases, with 10 bases remaining between them. The CDR3 covers 14 residues.

The rearrangement links TRBV28 to TRBJ2-3, with TRBD2 matching over 12 bases. The J segment lost 4 bases and the V segment lost 6 bases, leaving 8 bases of the junction unmatched. There are 16 residues in the CDR3. Germline V lookup: CDR1 MDHEN, CDR2 SYDVKM. CDR3 in amino acids: CASRGTSGRGPDTQYF. DNA for the CDR3: TGTGCCAGCAGGGGGACTAGCGGGCGGGGGCCAGATACGCAGTATTTT.

This clone came up once. V is TRBV7-2 and J is TRBJ2-2, with TRBD2 identical over 7 bases. V lost 7 bases and J lost 4; bases outside the gene matches: 15. The CDR3 extends over 17 amino acids. Germline V CDR1 and CDR2: SGHTA, FQGNSA. CDR3 nucleotide sequence: TGTGCCAGCACGATACAGGCGGGAGCGGTAGGCACCGGGGAGCTGTTTTTT. It translates to CASTIQAGAVGTGELFF.

Notes on this clone: The sample contains more than one DNA sequence encoding this CDR3. This chain joins TRBV28 and TRBJ2-3; 7 nucleotides match TRBD1. Germline V CDR1 and CDR2: MDHEN, SYDVKM. The CDR3 runs 14 residues. With 5 bases clipped from V and 1 base from J, the junction kept 3 bases outside the gene matches. The CDR3 here is CASSRDRGTDTQYF. CDR3 bases: TGTGCCAGCAGTAGAGACAGGGGCACAGATACGCAGTATTTT.

The chain recombines TRBV5-4 with TRBJ2-2, with a tentative D call TRBD1 (6 bases). Germline values: CDR1 SGHNT, CDR2 YYREEE (reference sequence). The CDR3 runs 17 residues. Trimming removed 4 bases from V and 9 bases from J, with 25 bases in between. Here the CDR3 reads CASSPSPDSVLVRELFF. CDR3 DNA: TGTGCCAGCAGCCCGTCCCCGGACAGCGTTCTCGTCCGGGAGCTGTTTTTT.

The chain is built from TRBV6-1 and TRBJ2-2; D is undetermined. V lost 6 bases and J 5 bases, leaving 7 bases between the germline ends. Germline CDR1 and CDR2: MNHNS and SASEGT. This CDR3 spans 12 amino acids. CDR3 region: CASRRRTGELFF. DNA of the CDR3: TGTGCCAGCAGGCGGAGAACCGGGGAGCTGTTTTTT.